The clone carrying this T cell receptor (beta chain) was seen more than once but under ten times. The antigen remains undetermined. The data stem from a study of CD4 T cells in relation to SARS-CoV-2 and coronaviruses. At the level of the study: No peptide or an HIV-1 Nef peptide pool served as negative control.

CDR1 is MDHEN, CDR2 SYDVKM, per germline. The V gene end was trimmed by 5 bases and the J gene end by 2 bases; junction bases not matched to a gene: 13. CDR3 length: 18 amino acids. Only in-frame clones appear in the TCRdb table, and some are missing; sequencing was by immunoSEQ multiplex PCR. The sample carries approximately 26,000 clones, about two thirds recorded once. CD4+ T cells from unexposed donors were obtained before the COVID-19 pandemic (2011-2018). Isolation of CD4+ T cells took place after less than twelve days in culture. As cell numbers allowed, unexposed-donor CD4+ T cells faced SARS-CoV-2 S/N and four cold-coronavirus spikes. Each well had about 2.2 million PBMCs in approximately 5.1% human AB serum with IL-2.

Sequencing was performed on CD4+ T cells from PBMCs, cultured in vitro. This receptor was identified in a human donor in good health. The chain links TRBV28 to TRBJ1-5, with 9 positions matching TRBD1. The CDR3 region has the DNA TGTGCCAGCAGTAAGGAGAGAGGGACAGGGATGGGCAATCAGCCCCAGCATTTT. This codes for CASSKERGTGMGNQPQHF. The full variable domain, with the rest looked up from reference TRBV28 and TRBJ1-5, is DVKVTQSSRYLVKRTGEKVFLECVQDMDHENMFWYRQDPGLGLRLIYFSYDVKMKEKGDIPEGYSVSREKKERFSLILESASTNQTSMYLCASSKERGTGMGNQPQHFGDGTRLSIL.